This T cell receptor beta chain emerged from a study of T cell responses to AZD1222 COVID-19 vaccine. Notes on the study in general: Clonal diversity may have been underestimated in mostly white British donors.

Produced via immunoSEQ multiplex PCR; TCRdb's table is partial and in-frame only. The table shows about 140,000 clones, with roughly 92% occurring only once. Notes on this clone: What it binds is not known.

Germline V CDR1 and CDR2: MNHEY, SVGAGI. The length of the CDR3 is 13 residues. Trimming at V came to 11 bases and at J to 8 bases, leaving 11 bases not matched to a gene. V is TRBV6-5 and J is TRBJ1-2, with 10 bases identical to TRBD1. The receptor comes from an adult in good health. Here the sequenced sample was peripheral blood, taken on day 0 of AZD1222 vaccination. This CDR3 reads CASRGPGQGGYTF. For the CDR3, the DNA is TGTGCCTCCCGAGGTCCGGGACAGGGGGGCTACACCTTC.